One sample yielded the 10 T cell receptor beta chains listed below, sequenced in a study of CD4 T cell repertoires in COVID-19. Only in-frame clones appear in the TCRdb table, and some are missing; sequencing was by immunoSEQ multiplex PCR. The table records approximately 79,000 clones, 83% of them present only once. This material consisted of CD4+ T cells from peripheral blood, taken after recovery from COVID-19. The receptors shown here come from a human donor who had COVID-19.

The chain has TRBV6-1 and TRBJ1-2; 8 bases agree with TRBD1. Per the germline V gene, CDR1 is MNHNS and CDR2 is SASEGT. The junction had 5 bases not matched to a gene; V was cut back by 6 bases and J by 5 bases. The CDR3 extends over 13 amino acids. CDR3 nucleotides: TGTGCCAGCAGCCCGGGACAGGCATATGGCTACACCTTC. Translation: CASSPGQAYGYTF.

The chain employs TRBV18 and TRBJ1-6; D perhaps matches TRBD1 (5 bases). Per the germline V gene, CDR1 is KGHSH and CDR2 is LQKENI. V dropped 2 bases and J dropped 9 bases, with 14 bases sitting between them. CDR3 length: 15 amino acids. The CDR3 loop reads CASSPRGADGSPLHF. The CDR3, as DNA: TGTGCCAGCTCACCAAGAGGGGCGGACGGTTCACCCCTCCACTTT.

The V and J genes are TRBV25-1 and TRBJ2-7, with 11 bases identical to TRBD2. The V segment lost 6 bases and the J segment 2 bases; nucleotides outside the gene matches: 3. This CDR3 has 14 residues. Germline values: CDR1 MGHDK, CDR2 SYGVNS. CDR3 amino acids: CASRLTSGAYEQYF. CDR3 bases: TGTGCCAGCAGATTGACTAGCGGGGCCTACGAGCAGTACTTC.

This sequence joins TRBV5-8 and TRBJ2-7; D is perhaps TRBD1 or TRBD2 (5 bases each). Trimming took off 0 bases at V and 7 bases at J, with 17 bases between the two ends. The CDR3 is 15 residues long. The germline V gene has CDR1 SGHTS and CDR2 YDEGEE. CDR3 nucleotide sequence: TGTGCCAGCAGCTTGGGACCTAATCGGGGCGGGGAGCAGTACTTC. This translates into CASSLGPNRGGEQYF.

The rearrangement joins TRBV10-2 to TRBJ2-4; D gene ambiguous. Trimming cost V 4 bases and J 0 bases, with 16 bases left between them. This CDR3 has 17 residues. Looked up from germline, CDR1 is WSHSY and CDR2 is SAAADI. The CDR3 reads CASSGPDLYLAKNIQYF. The CDR3 DNA reads as TGCGCCAGCAGTGGGCCTGACTTATACCTAGCCAAAAACATTCAGTACTTC.

V usage is TRBV2 and J usage is TRBJ2-3; a possible D gene is TRBD1 (6 bases). The ends were cut back, 6 bases at V and 1 base at J, with 11 bases in the middle. CDR3 length equals 14 residues. CDR1 and CDR2 from the germline V gene are SNHLY and FYNNEI. This CDR3 is CASRERQGTDTQYF. CDR3 in DNA: TGTGCCAGCAGGGAACGACAGGGCACAGATACGCAGTATTTT.

The chain uses TRBV5-1 and TRBJ2-2; D remains ambiguous. The CDR3 is 15 amino acids. The germline V and J ends were trimmed by 0 bases and 2 bases, with 8 bases remaining between them. In germline, CDR1 is SGHRS, CDR2 YFSETQ. The CDR3 coding sequence is TGCGCCAGCAGCTTGGGGGTCCTAAACACCGGGGAGCTGTTTTTT. Its translation: CASSLGVLNTGELFF.

The V call is TRBV19, the J call TRBJ1-1, with D perhaps TRBD1 (5 bases). Germline V gives CDR1 LNHDA, CDR2 SQIVND (reference sequence). The CDR3 sequence is 13 residues long. Trimming removed 2 bases from V and 4 bases from J, with 8 bases in between. CDR3 bases: TGTGCCAGTAGTATATTAGGGGTCACTGAAGCTTTCTTT. Protein sequence: CASSILGVTEAFF.

This clone was detected a few times. The rearrangement links TRBV19 to TRBJ1-1; maybe TRBD1 (5 bases). The CDR3 has 13 residues. V lost 4 bases and J 6 bases, leaving 12 bases between the germline ends. The germline CDR1 and CDR2 sequences are LNHDA and SQIVND (reference sequence). The CDR3 here is CASSTGRVSEAFF. Here the CDR3 DNA reads TGTGCCAGTAGTACAGGCAGGGTCTCTGAAGCTTTCTTT.

The rearrangement links TRBV3-1 (or the pseudogene TRBV3-2) to TRBJ1-2; D ambiguous. The CDR3 is 11 amino acids. Trimming left V 3 bases short and J 8 bases short, with 7 bases between. CDR1 LGHDT and CDR2 YNNKEL come from the germline V gene (reference sequence). The CDR3 DNA sequence: TGTGCCAGCAGCCAGGGAAGCGGCTACACCTTC. Translation: CASSQGSGYTF.